The 20 T cell receptor beta chains given below trace back to one sample, sequenced in a study of cytomegalovirus exposure and HLA in healthy donors. The PCR contained 60 Vbeta and 13 Jbeta primers. Clones were sequenced by immunoSEQ multiplex PCR, and TCRdb holds only the in-frame ones, with some missing. Here the sample spans about 200,000 clones, 80% to 85% being singletons. Sequences were obtained from PBMCs. These receptors were collected from a woman aged 40 to 50 in good health and CMV-seronegative.

This clone is a singleton in its sample. Other DNA sequences of this sample code for an identical CDR3. The V gene is TRBV29-1, the J gene TRBJ1-2, with D tentatively TRBD1 (5 bases). Trimming removed 4 bases at V and 2 bases at J, with 8 bases between. Per the germline V gene, CDR1 is SQVTM and CDR2 is ANQGSEA. The length of the CDR3 is 12 residues. This CDR3 reads CSVVQGNYGYTF. The CDR3 bases are TGCAGCGTTGTGCAGGGAAACTATGGCTACACCTTC.

This rearrangement joins TRBV7-2 to TRBJ1-4; no definite D call. Germline V gene data show CDR1 as SGHTA and CDR2 as FQGNSA. The V and J ends lost 5 bases and 11 bases respectively, with 24 bases between them. There are 16 residues in the CDR3. This CDR3 reads CASSQLRTGSSPKLFF. The CDR3 DNA reads as TGTGCCAGCAGCCAACTCCGGACGGGGTCCAGTCCGAAACTGTTTTTT.

The J gene is TRBJ1-4, the V gene TRBV5-6; D might be TRBD1 (6 bases). V was clipped by 5 bases and J by 8 bases, with 16 bases between them. Germline values: CDR1 SGHDT, CDR2 YYEEEE. The CDR3 is 14 residues long. CDR3 bases: TGTGCCAGCAGTTCCAGACAGGTGGGGGAAAAACTGTTTTTT. Residues: CASSSRQVGEKLFF.

V is TRBV28 and J is TRBJ2-1; D call uncertain. Deletions cut 8 bases from V and 0 bases from J, with 5 bases between. Germline assignment: CDR1 MDHEN and CDR2 SYDVKM. The CDR3 has 12 amino acids. In DNA form, the CDR3 reads TGTGCCAGCGCAGGCTCCTACAATGAGCAGTTCTTC. Residues: CASAGSYNEQFF.

The chain's CDR3 is CASSRRLAGGYEQYF. The CDR3 DNA is TGTGCCAGCAGTCGCCGACTAGCGGGAGGTTACGAGCAGTACTTC. The rearrangement joins TRBV27 to TRBJ2-7; TRBD2 matches at 13 bases. This CDR3 comprises 15 residues. The trim removed 5 bases at V and 4 bases at J, leaving 5 bases unmatched. Germline CDR1 reads MNHEY; CDR2 reads SMNVEV (reference sequence).

The chain couples TRBV7-9 to TRBJ2-5; tentatively, D is TRBD1 (8 bases). This CDR3 has 15 residues. Between the trimmed V and J ends, which lost 4 bases and 1 base, there was a span of 13 bases. Germline CDR1 and CDR2: SEHNR and FQNEAQ (reference sequence). The CDR3 loop reads CASSYNRGGQETQYF. The DNA for the CDR3 is TGTGCCAGCAGCTACAACAGGGGGGGCCAAGAGACCCAGTACTTC. Supplemented by reference TRBV7-9 and TRBJ2-5, the full variable domain reads DTGVSQNPRHKITKRGQNVTFRCDPISEHNRLYWYRQTLGQGPEFLTYFQNEAQLEKSRLLSDRFSAERPKGSFSTLEIQRTEQGDSAMYLCASSYNRGGQETQYFGPGTRLLVL.

V and J are TRBV28 and TRBJ1-2, with D possibly matching TRBD1 (6 bases). This CDR3 has 14 amino acids. Germline V lookup: CDR1 MDHEN, CDR2 SYDVKM. Trimming cost V 5 bases and J 3 bases, with 13 bases left between them. The chain's CDR3 is CASSPPQGDYGYTF. The CDR3, as DNA: TGTGCCAGCAGTCCCCCACAGGGAGACTATGGCTACACCTTC.

The chain has TRBV6-6 and TRBJ2-7; D is undetermined. V was clipped by 6 bases and J by 2 bases, with 11 bases between them. This CDR3 has 13 amino acids. Germline CDR1 is MNHNY and CDR2 is SVGAGI (reference sequence). The CDR3 coding sequence is TGTGCCAGCAGCGTACCAGACACCTACGAGCAGTACTTC. As protein: CASSVPDTYEQYF.

The chain carries TRBV5-1 and TRBJ2-5, with 7 positions matching TRBD1. Germline V gives CDR1 SGHRS, CDR2 YFSETQ. The CDR3 has 14 residues. Trimming removed 3 bases from V and 5 bases from J; junction bases left unmatched: 7. CDR3 bases: TGCGCCAGCAGCTGGACAGGCGCCCAGGAGACCCAGTACTTC. It codes for CASSWTGAQETQYF.

The J gene is TRBJ2-1, the V gene TRBV19; perhaps TRBD2 as D (5 bases). With 7 bases removed from V and 4 bases from J, the gap between germline ends came to 29 bases. The CDR3 sequence is 19 residues long. Germline loops: CDR1 LNHDA, CDR2 SQIVND (reference sequence). CDR3 in DNA: TGTGCCAGTACTAAATCCTCCTTGGGAGTGGGAGCCCCTTACAATGAGCAGTTCTTC. Protein product: CASTKSSLGVGAPYNEQFF.

Note on this clone: Other DNA variants within this sample encode the same CDR3. The chain has TRBV27 and TRBJ1-5, with D unclear. V was pared by 3 bases and J by 3 bases, with 6 bases between. The length of the CDR3 is 13 residues. The germline CDR1 and CDR2 sequences are MNHEY and SMNVEV (reference sequence). The CDR3 DNA follows: TGTGCCAGCAGTTTGGCAGTCAATCAGCCCCAGCATTTT. It specifies CASSLAVNQPQHF.

The chain recombines TRBV6-1 with TRBJ2-7, with TRBD1 identical over 8 bases. V was clipped by 6 bases and J by 2 bases; unmatched bases: 6. The length of the CDR3 is 14 residues. CDR1 and CDR2 (germline): MNHNS, SASEGT. In DNA, the CDR3 is TGTGCCAGCAGCATGACAGGGGAGGCCTACGAGCAGTACTTC. Translated: CASSMTGEAYEQYF.

The genes are TRBV12-5 and TRBJ1-4; 9 positions match TRBD1. The CDR3 contains 14 residues. Germline V gene sequence: CDR1 LGHNT, CDR2 FRNRAP. V shed 6 bases and J 7 bases; nucleotides not matched to a gene: 6. CDR3 sequence (DNA): TGTGCTAGTGGACTGACAGGGGGTCCTGAAAAACTGTTTTTT. As protein: CASGLTGGPEKLFF.

The chain has TRBV28 and TRBJ2-7, with unresolved D. CDR1 MDHEN and CDR2 SYDVKM come from the germline V gene. The CDR3 sequence is 12 residues long. The germline V and J ends were trimmed by 3 bases and 3 bases, with 6 bases remaining between them. The CDR3 DNA follows: TGTGCCAGCAGTTTGGTCGGCTACGAGCAGTACTTC. Its protein is CASSLVGYEQYF.

The chain has TRBV10-3 and TRBJ1-2; TRBD1 matches at 9 bases. J lost 1 base, V lost 4 bases, and 1 base had no gene match. The CDR3 runs to 14 residues. Germline V lookup: CDR1 ENHRY, CDR2 SYGVKD. CDR3 sequence: CAISGTGVNYGYTF. CDR3 bases: TGTGCCATCAGTGGGACAGGGGTTAACTATGGCTACACCTTC.

The chain uses TRBV7-9 and TRBJ1-2; 9 positions match TRBD1. Germline CDR1 SEHNR, CDR2 FQNEAQ (reference sequence). This CDR3 is built from 15 residues. V was pared by 5 bases and J by 4 bases, with 8 bases of the junction left unmatched. The CDR3 DNA is TGTGCCAGCAGCGCCCCCGGACAGGGGACCTATGGCTACACCTTC. As protein: CASSAPGQGTYGYTF.

This clone was observed a handful of times. This chain connects TRBV11-2 to TRBJ1-2; maybe TRBD1 (5 bases). The CDR3 loop spans 16 amino acids. CDR1 and CDR2 from the germline V gene are SGHAT and FQNNGV. The V gene lost 0 bases and the J gene lost 3 bases, with 14 bases spanning the gap. The DNA of the CDR3 is TGTGCCAGCAGCTTAGATCCGAGGAGGGACTACTATGGCTACACCTTC. Its translation: CASSLDPRRDYYGYTF. Complete variable domain (other parts from reference TRBV11-2 and TRBJ1-2): EAGVAQSPRYKIIEKRQSVAFWCNPISGHATLYWYQQILGQGPKLLIQFQNNGVVDDSQLPKDRFSAERLKGVDSTLKIQPAKLEDSAVYLCASSLDPRRDYYGYTFGSGTRLTVV.

This clone showed up just a few times. The chain combines TRBV6-6 with TRBJ2-7; TRBD2 aligns across 12 bases. The V gene's germline CDR1 is MNHNY and CDR2 SVGAGI (reference sequence). V shed 4 bases and J 5 bases; nucleotides not matched to a gene: 3. The length of the CDR3 is 14 residues. The CDR3 loop reads CASSSRLAGDEQYF. DNA of the CDR3: TGTGCCAGCAGTTCCCGACTAGCGGGAGACGAGCAGTACTTC.

This rearrangement joins TRBV6-4 to TRBJ2-1, with 7 bases fitting TRBD2. The CDR3 is made up of 16 amino acids. The junction had 7 bases not matched to a gene; V was cut back by 2 bases and J by 3 bases. CDR1 and CDR2 from the germline V gene are MRHNA and SNTAGT. The CDR3 bases are TGTGCCAGCAGTGACGGGGCAGCGGGGAACTACAATGAGCAGTTCTTC. This encodes CASSDGAAGNYNEQFF.

The rearrangement joins TRBV11-3 to TRBJ2-2; no reliable D call. Germline V lookup: CDR1 SGHNT, CDR2 YENEEA. V lost 1 base to trimming and J lost 7 bases, with 7 bases between them. This CDR3 comprises 13 residues. In nucleotides, the CDR3 is TGTGCCAGCAGCTTAGGAACCGGCGGGGAGCTGTTTTTT. The encoded protein is CASSLGTGGELFF.